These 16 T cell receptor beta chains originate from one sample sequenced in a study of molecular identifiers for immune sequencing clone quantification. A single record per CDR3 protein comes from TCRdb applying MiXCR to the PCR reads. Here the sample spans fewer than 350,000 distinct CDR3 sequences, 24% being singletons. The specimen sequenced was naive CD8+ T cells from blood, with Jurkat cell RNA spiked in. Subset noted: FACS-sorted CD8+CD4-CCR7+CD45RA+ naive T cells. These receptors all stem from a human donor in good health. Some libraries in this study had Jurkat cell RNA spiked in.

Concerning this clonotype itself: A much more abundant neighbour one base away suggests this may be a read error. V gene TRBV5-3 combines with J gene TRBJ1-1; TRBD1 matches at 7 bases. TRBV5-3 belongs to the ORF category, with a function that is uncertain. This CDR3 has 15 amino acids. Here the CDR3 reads CASSLGRGDRTEAYF. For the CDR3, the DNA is TGTGCCAGCAGCTTAGGCAGGGGGGATCGGACTGAAGCTTACTTT.

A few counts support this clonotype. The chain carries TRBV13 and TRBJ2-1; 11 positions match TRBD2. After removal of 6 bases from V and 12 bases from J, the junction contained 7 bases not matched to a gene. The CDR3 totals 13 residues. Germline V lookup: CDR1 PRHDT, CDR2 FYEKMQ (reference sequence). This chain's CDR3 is CASSEVSGRGQFF. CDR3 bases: TGTGCCAGCAGTGAAGTTAGCGGGAGGGGGCAGTTCTTC.

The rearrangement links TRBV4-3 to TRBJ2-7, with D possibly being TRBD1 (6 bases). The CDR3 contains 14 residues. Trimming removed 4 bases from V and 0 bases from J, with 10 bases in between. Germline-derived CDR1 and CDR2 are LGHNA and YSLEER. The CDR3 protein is CASSRTALSYEQYF. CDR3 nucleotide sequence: TGCGCCAGCAGCCGGACAGCTCTCTCCTACGAGCAGTACTTC.

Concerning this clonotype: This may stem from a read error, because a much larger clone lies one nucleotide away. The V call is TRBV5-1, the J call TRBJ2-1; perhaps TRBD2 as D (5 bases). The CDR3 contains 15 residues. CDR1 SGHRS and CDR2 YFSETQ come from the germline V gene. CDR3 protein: CASSPRTGRYNEQLF. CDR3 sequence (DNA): TGCGCCAGCAGCCCGCGGACGGGGAGATACAATGAGCAGCTCTTC.

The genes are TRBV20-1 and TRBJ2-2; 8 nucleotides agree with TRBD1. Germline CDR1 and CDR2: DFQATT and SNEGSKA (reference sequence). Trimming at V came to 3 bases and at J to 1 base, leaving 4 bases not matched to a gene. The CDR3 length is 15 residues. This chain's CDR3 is CSASKGQENTGELFF. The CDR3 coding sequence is TGCAGTGCTAGTAAGGGACAGGAGAACACCGGGGAGCTGTTTTTT.

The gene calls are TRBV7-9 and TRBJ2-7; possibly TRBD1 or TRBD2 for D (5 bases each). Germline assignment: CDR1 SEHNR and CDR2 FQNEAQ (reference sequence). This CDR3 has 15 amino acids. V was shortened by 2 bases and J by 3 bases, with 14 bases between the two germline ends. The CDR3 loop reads CASSLIGTQGYEQYF. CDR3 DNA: TGTGCCAGCAGCTTAATTGGGACCCAGGGCTACGAGCAGTACTTC.

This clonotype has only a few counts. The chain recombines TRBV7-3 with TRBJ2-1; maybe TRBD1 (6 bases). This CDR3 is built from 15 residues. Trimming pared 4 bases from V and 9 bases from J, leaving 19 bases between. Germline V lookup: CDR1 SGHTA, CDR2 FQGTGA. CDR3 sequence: CASSSVAGEGGEQFF. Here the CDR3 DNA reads TGTGCCAGCAGCTCAGTCGCAGGGGAAGGCGGTGAGCAGTTCTTC.

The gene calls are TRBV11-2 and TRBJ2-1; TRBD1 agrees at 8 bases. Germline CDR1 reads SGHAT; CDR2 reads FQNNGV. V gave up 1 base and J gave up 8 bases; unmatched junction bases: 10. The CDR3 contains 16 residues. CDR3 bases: TGTGCCAGCAGCTTAGGGGGCCGACAGGGGTTCGATGAGCAGTTCTTC. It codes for CASSLGGRQGFDEQFF. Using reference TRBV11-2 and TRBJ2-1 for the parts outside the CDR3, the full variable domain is EAGVAQSPRYKIIEKRQSVAFWCNPISGHATLYWYQQILGQGPKLLIQFQNNGVVDDSQLPKDRFSAERLKGVDSTLKIQPAKLEDSAVYLCASSLGGRQGFDEQFFGPGTRLTVL.

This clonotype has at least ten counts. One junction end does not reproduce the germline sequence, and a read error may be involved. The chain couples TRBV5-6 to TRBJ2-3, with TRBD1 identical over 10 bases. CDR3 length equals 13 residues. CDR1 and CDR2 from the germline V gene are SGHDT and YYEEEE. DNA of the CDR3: TGTGCCAGCAGCTTGGGTGGACAGGGGGACTCCAATTTT. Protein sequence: CASSLGGQGDSNF.

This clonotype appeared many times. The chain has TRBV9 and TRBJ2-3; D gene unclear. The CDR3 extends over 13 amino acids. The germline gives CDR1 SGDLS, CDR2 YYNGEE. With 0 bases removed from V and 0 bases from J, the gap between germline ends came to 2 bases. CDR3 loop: CASSVVSTDTQYF. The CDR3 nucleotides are TGTGCCAGCAGCGTAGTCAGCACAGATACGCAGTATTTT.

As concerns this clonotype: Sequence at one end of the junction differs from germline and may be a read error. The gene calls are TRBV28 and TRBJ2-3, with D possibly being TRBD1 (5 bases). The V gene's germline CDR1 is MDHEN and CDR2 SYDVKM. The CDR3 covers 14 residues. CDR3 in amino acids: CACSSDINTDTQYF. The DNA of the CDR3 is TGTGCCTGCAGTTCGGACATTAACACAGATACGCAGTATTTT.

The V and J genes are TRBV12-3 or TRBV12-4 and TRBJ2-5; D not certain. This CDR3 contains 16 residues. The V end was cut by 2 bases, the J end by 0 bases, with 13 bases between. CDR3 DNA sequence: TGTGCCAGCAGTTTATCCCACGGCGAGGACCAAGAGACCCAGTACTTC. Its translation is CASSLSHGEDQETQYF.

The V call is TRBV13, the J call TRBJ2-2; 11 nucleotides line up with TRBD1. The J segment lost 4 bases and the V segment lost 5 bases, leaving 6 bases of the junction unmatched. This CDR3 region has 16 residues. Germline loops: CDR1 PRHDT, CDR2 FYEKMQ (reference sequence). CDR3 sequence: CASSGDRGLFTGELFF. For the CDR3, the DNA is TGTGCCAGCAGCGGGGACAGGGGGTTATTCACCGGGGAGCTGTTTTTT.

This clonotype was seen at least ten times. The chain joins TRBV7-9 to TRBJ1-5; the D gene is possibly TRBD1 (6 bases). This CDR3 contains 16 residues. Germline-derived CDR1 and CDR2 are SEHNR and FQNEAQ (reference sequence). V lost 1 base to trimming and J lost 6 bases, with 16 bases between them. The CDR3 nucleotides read TGTGCCAGCAGCTTAGATGGGGGCGGCCGTATTCAGCCCCAGCATTTT. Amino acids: CASSLDGGGRIQPQHF.

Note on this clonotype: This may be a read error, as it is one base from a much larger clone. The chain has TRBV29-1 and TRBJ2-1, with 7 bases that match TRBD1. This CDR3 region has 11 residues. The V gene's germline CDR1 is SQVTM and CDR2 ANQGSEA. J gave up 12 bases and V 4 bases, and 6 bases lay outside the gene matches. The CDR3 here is CSVVYRGPQFF. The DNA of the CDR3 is TGCAGCGTTGTCTACAGGGGCCCGCAGTTCTTC.

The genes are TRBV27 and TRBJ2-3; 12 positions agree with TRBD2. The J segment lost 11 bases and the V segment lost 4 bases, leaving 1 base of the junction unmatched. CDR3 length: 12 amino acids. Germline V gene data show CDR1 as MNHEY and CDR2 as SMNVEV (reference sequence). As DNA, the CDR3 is TGTGCCAGCAGTTCGGGACTAGCGGGGCAGTATTTT. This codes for CASSSGLAGQYF.